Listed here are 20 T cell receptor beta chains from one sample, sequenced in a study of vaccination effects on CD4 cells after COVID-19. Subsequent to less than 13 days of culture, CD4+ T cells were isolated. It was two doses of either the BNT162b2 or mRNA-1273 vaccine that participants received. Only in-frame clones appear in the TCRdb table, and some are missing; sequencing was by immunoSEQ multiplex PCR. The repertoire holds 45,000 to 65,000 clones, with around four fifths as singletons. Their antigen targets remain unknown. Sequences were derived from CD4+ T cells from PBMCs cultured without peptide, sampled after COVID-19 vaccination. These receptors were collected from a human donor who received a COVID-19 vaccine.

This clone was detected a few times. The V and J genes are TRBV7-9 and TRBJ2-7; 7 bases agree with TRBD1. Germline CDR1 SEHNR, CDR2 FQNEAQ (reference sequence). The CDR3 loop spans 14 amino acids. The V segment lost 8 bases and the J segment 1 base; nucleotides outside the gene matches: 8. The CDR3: CASSKGRGSYEQYF. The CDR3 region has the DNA TGTGCCAGCTCGAAAGGCAGGGGGTCCTACGAGCAGTACTTC.

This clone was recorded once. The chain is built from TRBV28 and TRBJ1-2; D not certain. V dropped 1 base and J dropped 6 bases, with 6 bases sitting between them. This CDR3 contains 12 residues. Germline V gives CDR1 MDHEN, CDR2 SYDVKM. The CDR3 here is CASSLSRDGYTF. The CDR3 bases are TGTGCCAGCAGTTTATCTAGGGATGGCTACACCTTC.

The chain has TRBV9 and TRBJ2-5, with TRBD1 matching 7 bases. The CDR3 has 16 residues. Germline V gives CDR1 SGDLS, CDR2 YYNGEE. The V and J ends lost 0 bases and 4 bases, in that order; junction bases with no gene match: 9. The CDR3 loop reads CASSVGGRGSGETQYF. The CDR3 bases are TGTGCCAGCAGCGTAGGCGGCAGGGGGTCTGGAGAGACCCAGTACTTC.

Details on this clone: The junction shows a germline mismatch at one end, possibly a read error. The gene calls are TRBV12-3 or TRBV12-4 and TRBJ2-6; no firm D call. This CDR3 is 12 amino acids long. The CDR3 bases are TGTGCCAGCAGTTTGGCGGCCAACGTCCTGATTTTC. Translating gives CASSLAANVLIF.

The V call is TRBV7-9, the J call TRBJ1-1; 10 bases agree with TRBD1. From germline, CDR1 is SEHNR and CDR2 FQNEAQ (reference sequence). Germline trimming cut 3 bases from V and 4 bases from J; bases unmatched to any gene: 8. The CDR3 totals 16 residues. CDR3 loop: CASSFGRGQGTTEAFF. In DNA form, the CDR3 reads TGTGCCAGCAGCTTTGGGAGGGGACAGGGGACCACTGAAGCTTTCTTT.

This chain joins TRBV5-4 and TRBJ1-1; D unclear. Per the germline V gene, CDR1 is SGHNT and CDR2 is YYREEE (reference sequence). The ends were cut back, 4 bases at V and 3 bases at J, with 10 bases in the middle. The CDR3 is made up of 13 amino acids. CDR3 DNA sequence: TGTGCCAGCAGCCCGGGGTTTCACACTGAAGCTTTCTTT. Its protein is CASSPGFHTEAFF.

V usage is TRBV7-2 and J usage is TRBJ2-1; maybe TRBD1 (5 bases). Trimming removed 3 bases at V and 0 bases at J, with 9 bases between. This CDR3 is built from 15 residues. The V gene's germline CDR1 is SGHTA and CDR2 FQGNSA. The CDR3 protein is CASSLQGISYNEQFF. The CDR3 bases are TGTGCCAGCAGCTTGCAGGGCATCTCCTACAATGAGCAGTTCTTC.

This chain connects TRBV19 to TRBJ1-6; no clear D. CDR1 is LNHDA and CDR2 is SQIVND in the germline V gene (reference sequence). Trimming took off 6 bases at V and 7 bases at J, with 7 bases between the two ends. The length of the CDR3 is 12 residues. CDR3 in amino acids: CASSRSNSPLHF. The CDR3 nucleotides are TGTGCCAGTAGCCGGTCGAATTCACCCCTCCACTTT.

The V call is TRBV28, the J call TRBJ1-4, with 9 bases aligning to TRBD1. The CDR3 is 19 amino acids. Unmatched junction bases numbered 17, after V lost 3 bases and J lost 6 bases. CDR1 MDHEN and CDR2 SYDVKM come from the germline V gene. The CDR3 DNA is TGTGCCAGCAGTTTCTCCGGGACAGGGTTGGGGGGACCCTATGAAAAACTGTTTTTT. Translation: CASSFSGTGLGGPYEKLFF.

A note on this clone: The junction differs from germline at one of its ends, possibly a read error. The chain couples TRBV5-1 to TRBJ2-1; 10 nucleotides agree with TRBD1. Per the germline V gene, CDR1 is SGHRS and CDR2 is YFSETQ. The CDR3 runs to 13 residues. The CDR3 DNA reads TGCGCCAGCACCTTGACAGGGGGCGGTGAGCAGTTCTTC. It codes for CASTLTGGGEQFF.

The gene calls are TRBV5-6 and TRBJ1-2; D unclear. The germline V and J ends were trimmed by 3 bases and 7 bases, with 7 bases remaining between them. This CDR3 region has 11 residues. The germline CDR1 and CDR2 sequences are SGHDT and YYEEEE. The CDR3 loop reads CASSYLSGYTF. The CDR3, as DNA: TGTGCCAGCAGCTACCTCTCTGGCTACACCTTC.

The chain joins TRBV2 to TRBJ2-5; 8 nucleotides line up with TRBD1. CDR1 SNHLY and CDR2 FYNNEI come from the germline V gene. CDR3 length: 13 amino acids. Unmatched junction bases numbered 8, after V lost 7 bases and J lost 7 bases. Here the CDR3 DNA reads TGTGCCAGCAACAGAGGGACAGGAGGGACCCAGTACTTC. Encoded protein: CASNRGTGGTQYF.

The CDR3 DNA sequence: TGTGCCAGCAGCCAAGCTGTGGGGGGTACTGGAAACACCATATATTTT. It encodes CASSQAVGGTGNTIYF. The rearrangement uses TRBV4-2 and TRBJ1-3; a possible D gene is TRBD1 (5 bases). Germline V gene lookup returns CDR1 LGHNA and CDR2 YNFKEQ. V dropped 1 base and J dropped 2 bases, with 12 bases sitting between them. The CDR3 is made up of 16 amino acids.

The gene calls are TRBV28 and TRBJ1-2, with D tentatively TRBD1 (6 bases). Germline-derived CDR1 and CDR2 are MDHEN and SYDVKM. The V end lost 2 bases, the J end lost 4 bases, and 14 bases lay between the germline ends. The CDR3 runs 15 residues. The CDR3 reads CASSLAPGGTYGYTF. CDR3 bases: TGTGCCAGCAGTTTAGCACCCGGGGGCACCTATGGCTACACCTTC.

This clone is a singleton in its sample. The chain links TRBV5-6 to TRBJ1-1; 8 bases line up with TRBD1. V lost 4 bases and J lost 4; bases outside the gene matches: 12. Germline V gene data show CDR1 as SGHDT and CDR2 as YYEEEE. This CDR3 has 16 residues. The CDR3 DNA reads TGTGCCAGCAGCCCGTTGCAGGGGGCAGTGAGCACTGAAGCTTTCTTT. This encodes CASSPLQGAVSTEAFF.

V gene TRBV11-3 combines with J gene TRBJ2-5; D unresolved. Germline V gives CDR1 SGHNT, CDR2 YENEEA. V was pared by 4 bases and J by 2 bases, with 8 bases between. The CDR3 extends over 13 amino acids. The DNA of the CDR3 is TGTGCCAGCAGCTCTGGGCCACAAGAGACCCAGTACTTC. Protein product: CASSSGPQETQYF.

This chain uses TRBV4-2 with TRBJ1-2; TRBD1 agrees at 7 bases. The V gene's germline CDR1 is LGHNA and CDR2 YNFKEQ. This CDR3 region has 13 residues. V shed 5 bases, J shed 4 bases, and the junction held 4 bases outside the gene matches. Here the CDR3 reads CASSFRDSYGYTF. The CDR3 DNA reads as TGTGCCAGCAGCTTCCGGGACAGCTATGGCTACACCTTC.

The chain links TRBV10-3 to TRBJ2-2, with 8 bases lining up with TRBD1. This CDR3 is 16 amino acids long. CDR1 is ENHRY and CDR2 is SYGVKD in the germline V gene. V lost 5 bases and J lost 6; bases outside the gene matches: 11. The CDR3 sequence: CAISPGTGLGAGELFF. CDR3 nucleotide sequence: TGTGCCATCAGTCCCGGGACAGGCCTGGGGGCCGGGGAGCTGTTTTTT.

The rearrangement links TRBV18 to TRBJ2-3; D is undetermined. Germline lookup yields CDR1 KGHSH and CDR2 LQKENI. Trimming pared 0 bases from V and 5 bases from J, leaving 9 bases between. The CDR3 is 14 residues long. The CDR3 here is CASSPPGSEDTQYF. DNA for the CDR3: TGTGCCAGCTCACCACCGGGATCGGAAGATACGCAGTATTTT. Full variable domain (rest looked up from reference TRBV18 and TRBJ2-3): NAGVMQNPRHLVRRRGQEARLRCSPMKGHSHVYWYRQLPEEGLKFMVYLQKENIIDESGMPKERFSAEFPKEGPSILRIQQVVRGDSAAYFCASSPPGSEDTQYFGPGTRLTVL.

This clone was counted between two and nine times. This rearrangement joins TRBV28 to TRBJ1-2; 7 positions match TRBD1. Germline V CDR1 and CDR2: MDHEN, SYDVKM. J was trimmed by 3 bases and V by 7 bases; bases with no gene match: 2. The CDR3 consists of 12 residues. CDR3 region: CASTDRDYGYTF. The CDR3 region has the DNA TGTGCCAGCACCGACAGGGACTATGGCTACACCTTC.